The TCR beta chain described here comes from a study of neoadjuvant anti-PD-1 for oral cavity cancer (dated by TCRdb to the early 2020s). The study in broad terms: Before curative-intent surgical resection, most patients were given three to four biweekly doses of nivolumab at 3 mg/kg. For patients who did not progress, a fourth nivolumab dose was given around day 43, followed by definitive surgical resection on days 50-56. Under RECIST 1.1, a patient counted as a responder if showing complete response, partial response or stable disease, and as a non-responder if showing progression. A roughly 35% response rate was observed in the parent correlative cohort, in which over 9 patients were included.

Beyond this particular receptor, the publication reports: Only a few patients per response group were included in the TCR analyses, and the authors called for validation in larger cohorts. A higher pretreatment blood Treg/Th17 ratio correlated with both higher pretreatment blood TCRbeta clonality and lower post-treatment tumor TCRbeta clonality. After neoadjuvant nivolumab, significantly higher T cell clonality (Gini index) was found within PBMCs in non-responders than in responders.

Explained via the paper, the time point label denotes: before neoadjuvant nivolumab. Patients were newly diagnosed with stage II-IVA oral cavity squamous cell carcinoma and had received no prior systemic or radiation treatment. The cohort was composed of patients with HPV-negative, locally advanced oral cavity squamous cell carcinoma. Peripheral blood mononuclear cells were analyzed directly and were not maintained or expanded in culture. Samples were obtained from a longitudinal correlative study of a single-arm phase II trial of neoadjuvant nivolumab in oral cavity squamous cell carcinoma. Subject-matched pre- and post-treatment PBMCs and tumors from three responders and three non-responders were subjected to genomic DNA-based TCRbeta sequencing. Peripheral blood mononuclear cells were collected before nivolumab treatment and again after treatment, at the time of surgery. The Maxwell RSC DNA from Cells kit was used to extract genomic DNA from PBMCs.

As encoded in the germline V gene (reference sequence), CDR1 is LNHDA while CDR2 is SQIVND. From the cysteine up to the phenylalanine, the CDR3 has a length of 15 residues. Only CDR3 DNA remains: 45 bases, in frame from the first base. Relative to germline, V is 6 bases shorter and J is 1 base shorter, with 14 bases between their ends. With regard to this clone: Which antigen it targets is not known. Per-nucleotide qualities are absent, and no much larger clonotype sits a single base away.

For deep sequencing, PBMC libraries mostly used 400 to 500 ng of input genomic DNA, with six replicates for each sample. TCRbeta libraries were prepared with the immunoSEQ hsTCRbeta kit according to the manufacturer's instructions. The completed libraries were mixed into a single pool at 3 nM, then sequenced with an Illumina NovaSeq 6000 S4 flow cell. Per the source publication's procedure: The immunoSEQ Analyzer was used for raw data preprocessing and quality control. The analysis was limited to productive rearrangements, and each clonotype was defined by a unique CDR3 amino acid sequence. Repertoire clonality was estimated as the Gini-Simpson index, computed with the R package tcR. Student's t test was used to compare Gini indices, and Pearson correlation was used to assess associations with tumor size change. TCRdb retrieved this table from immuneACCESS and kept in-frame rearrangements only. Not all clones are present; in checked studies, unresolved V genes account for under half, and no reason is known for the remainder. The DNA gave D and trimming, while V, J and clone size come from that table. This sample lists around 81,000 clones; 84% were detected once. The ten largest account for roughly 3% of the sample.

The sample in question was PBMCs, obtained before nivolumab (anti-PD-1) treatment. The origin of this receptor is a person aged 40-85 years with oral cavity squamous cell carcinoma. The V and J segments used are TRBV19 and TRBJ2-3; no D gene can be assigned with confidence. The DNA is TGTGCCAGTAGCCCCGTCGAAGGACGCACAGATACGCAGTATTTT. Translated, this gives CASSPVEGRTDTQYF. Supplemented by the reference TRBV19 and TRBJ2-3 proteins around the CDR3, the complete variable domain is DGGITQSPKYLFRKEGQNVTLSCEQNLNHDAMYWYRQDPGQGLRLIYYSQIVNDFQKGDIAEGYSVSREKKESFPLTVTSAQKNPTAFYLCASSPVEGRTDTQYFGPGTRLTVL.